This T cell receptor beta chain stems from a study of shared clonotypes between healthy human individuals. Germline lookup yields CDR1 MGHRA and CDR2 YSYEKL. V dropped 1 base and J dropped 5 bases, with 8 bases sitting between them. There are 13 residues in the CDR3. Concerning this clone: Other DNA variants within this sample encode the same CDR3.

In the original workflow: Without quality scores, immunoSEQ junctional reads could not be filtered like full-length reads. The data were produced by immunoSEQ multiplex PCR, yet TCRdb's version contains in-frame clones alone and is incomplete. That table furnishes V, J and clone size, whereas the DNA furnished D and trimming. The sample carries some 2,400,000 clones, approximately 96% recorded once. The clonotype originates from a man younger than 35 in good health. V gene TRBV4-1 combines with J gene TRBJ2-5; D remains ambiguous. Sequencing used naive CD4+ T cells sorted from blood. The subset here: CD45RA+ positively selected. The CDR3 region is CASSQAVWETQYF. As DNA, the CDR3 is TGCGCCAGCAGCCAAGCGGTCTGGGAGACCCAGTACTTC.